Following are 32 T cell receptor beta chains from one sample sequenced in a study of T cell repertoires in cytomegalovirus infection. TCRdb reanalysed the reads using MiXCR and keeps one entry per CDR3 protein. Of about 260,000 distinct CDR3 sequences listed, approximately 9.2% are singletons. Sequencing input: PBMCs. All receptors derive from a human donor in good health (CMV status not recorded). Some clones in this sample may be carry-over from other donors' samples.

This clonotype was recorded a few times. The chain couples TRBV7-8 to TRBJ2-2, with D uncertain. Germline CDR1 reads SGHVS; CDR2 reads FQNEAQ. V dropped 8 bases and J dropped 2 bases, with 3 bases sitting between them. The CDR3 loop spans 11 amino acids. The CDR3 DNA sequence: TGTGCCAGCGGTAACACCGGGGAGCTGTTTTTT. Translating gives CASGNTGELFF.

The table lists this clonotype with many counts. V is TRBV7-2 and J is TRBJ2-4; 7 nucleotides agree with TRBD1. J lost 6 bases, V lost 5 bases, and 4 bases had no gene match. CDR1 and CDR2 from the germline V gene are SGHTA and FQGNSA. This CDR3 contains 13 residues. This CDR3 reads CASSPRQGNIQYF. The CDR3 DNA follows: TGTGCCAGCAGCCCCAGACAGGGAAACATTCAGTACTTC.

The CDR3 DNA is TGTGCTAGTTCTTGGGGAGGGGAAGGGACCCAGTACTTC. As protein: CASSWGGEGTQYF. This sequence joins TRBV12-5 and TRBJ2-5, with 7 positions matching TRBD2. V gave up 8 bases and J gave up 7 bases; unmatched junction bases: 10. Germline loops: CDR1 LGHNT, CDR2 FRNRAP. The CDR3 is 13 residues long.

This clonotype was seen repeatedly, ten times or more. The J gene is TRBJ1-6, the V gene TRBV12-3 or TRBV12-4, with D possibly being TRBD1 (6 bases). The CDR3 is 15 amino acids. The V and J ends lost 8 bases and 7 bases respectively, with 18 bases between them. Here the CDR3 reads CASFSRGLSNSPLHF. CDR3 bases: TGTGCCAGCTTCTCACGGGGGCTTTCCAATTCACCCCTCCACTTT.

About this clonotype: A much larger clone differs by one base, so this may be a read error. The chain recombines TRBV7-2 with TRBJ2-5; TRBD1 matches at 8 bases. The CDR3 is made up of 16 amino acids. V trimming: 3 bases; J trimming: 2 bases; junction bases outside the gene matches: 8. CDR1 SGHTA and CDR2 FQGNSA come from the germline V gene. The CDR3 spells CASSFGIGQGQETQYF. The CDR3 DNA reads TGTGCCAGCAGCTTTGGCATAGGACAGGGACAAGAGACCCAGTACTTC.

This clonotype was observed a few times. The chain couples TRBV12-3 or TRBV12-4 to TRBJ2-7; TRBD2 agrees at 8 bases. V was pared by 3 bases and J by 3 bases, with 13 bases of the junction left unmatched. The CDR3 has 17 residues. The CDR3: CASSFPGGDSENYEQYF. The DNA for the CDR3 is TGTGCCAGCAGTTTTCCCGGGGGGGATTCCGAAAACTACGAGCAGTACTTC.

This clonotype was seen ten or more times. The genes are TRBV7-2 and TRBJ1-5; 11 bases agree with TRBD1. Germline V gene data show CDR1 as SGHTA and CDR2 as FQGNSA. This CDR3 has 15 amino acids. V trimming: 5 bases; J trimming: 5 bases; junction bases outside the gene matches: 5. The CDR3 spells CASSRRGQGDQPQHF. The CDR3 DNA sequence: TGTGCCAGCAGCCGCCGGGGACAGGGGGATCAGCCCCAGCATTTT.

The chain employs TRBV19 and TRBJ1-5, with a weak D call TRBD1 (5 bases). The CDR3 runs 15 residues. V gave up 4 bases and J gave up 6 bases, with 16 bases separating them. Germline V gene data show CDR1 as LNHDA and CDR2 as SQIVND (reference sequence). CDR3 loop: CASSTSRDLPQPQHF. CDR3 DNA: TGTGCCAGTAGTACTTCCCGGGACCTCCCTCAGCCCCAGCATTTT.

At least ten counts were recorded for this clonotype. This chain uses TRBV6-5 with TRBJ1-1; D unresolved. Trimming stripped 0 bases from V and 7 bases from J, with 9 bases between. Looked up from germline, CDR1 is MNHEY and CDR2 is SVGAGI. The CDR3 is 13 residues long. The CDR3 here is CASSYSVQNEAFF. For the CDR3, the DNA is TGTGCCAGCAGTTACTCGGTACAAAATGAAGCTTTCTTT.

In its sample, this clonotype was seen many times. The V and J genes are TRBV7-2 and TRBJ1-5; the D is unclear. The CDR3 consists of 16 residues. Germline lookup yields CDR1 SGHTA and CDR2 FQGNSA. V was cut by 5 bases and J by 1 base, with 15 bases left in between. DNA of the CDR3: TGTGCCAGCAGCCCGATGACTCTAGGCAGCAATCAGCCCCAGCATTTT. Translating it yields CASSPMTLGSNQPQHF. The full variable domain, completed using reference TRBV7-2 and TRBJ1-5, is GAGVSQSPSNKVTEKGKDVELRCDPISGHTALYWYRQSLGQGLEFLIYFQGNSAPDKSGLPSDRFSAERTGGSVSTLTIQRTQQEDSAVYLCASSPMTLGSNQPQHFGDGTRLSIL.

With regard to this clonotype: At one end, the junction sequence differs from germline, possibly due to a read error. The rearrangement joins TRBV6-2 or TRBV6-3 to TRBJ2-7; D gene ambiguous. Germline lookup yields CDR1 MNHEY and CDR2 SVGEGT. The CDR3 is 12 residues long. CDR3 in amino acids: CASSYANYEEYF. The CDR3, as DNA: TGTGCCAGCAGTTACGCTAACTACGAGGAGTACTTC.

The rearrangement uses TRBV18 and TRBJ1-2; TRBD1 agrees at 9 bases. J gave up 2 bases and V 3 bases, and 10 bases lay outside the gene matches. In germline, CDR1 is KGHSH, CDR2 LQKENI. This CDR3 has 17 amino acids. CDR3 coding DNA: TGTGCCAGCTCACCCGGACAGGGGCTCAAAATAAACTATGGCTACACCTTC. Amino acid sequence: CASSPGQGLKINYGYTF.

This clonotype was seen only a few times. The chain links TRBV10-3 to TRBJ2-5; 8 bases agree with TRBD1. The length of the CDR3 is 15 residues. V shed 1 base, J shed 2 bases, and the junction held 3 bases outside the gene matches. Per the germline V gene, CDR1 is ENHRY and CDR2 is SYGVKD. CDR3 amino acids: CAISEFGQGQETQYF. The CDR3 nucleotides are TGTGCCATCAGTGAGTTTGGACAGGGACAAGAGACCCAGTACTTC.

This clonotype was observed at least ten times. The chain employs TRBV11-3 and TRBJ1-1, with a tentative D call TRBD1 (5 bases). CDR3 length: 14 amino acids. Germline V gives CDR1 SGHNT, CDR2 YENEEA. V lost 3 bases and J lost 1, with 9 bases in between. This chain's CDR3 is CASSFRGWNTEAFF. CDR3 nucleotide sequence: TGTGCCAGCAGCTTTCGGGGGTGGAACACTGAAGCTTTCTTT.

At least ten counts were recorded for this clonotype. This chain links TRBV7-2 with TRBJ1-1; D remains unclear. Trimming cost V 3 bases and J 0 bases, with 8 bases left between them. The CDR3 runs 14 residues. CDR1 and CDR2 (germline): SGHTA, FQGNSA. CDR3 region: CASSFLRMNTEAFF. The CDR3, as DNA: TGTGCCAGCAGCTTTCTCAGGATGAACACTGAAGCTTTCTTT. Full variable domain (outside the CDR3, taken from reference TRBV7-2 and TRBJ1-1): GAGVSQSPSNKVTEKGKDVELRCDPISGHTALYWYRQSLGQGLEFLIYFQGNSAPDKSGLPSDRFSAERTGGSVSTLTIQRTQQEDSAVYLCASSFLRMNTEAFFGQGTRLTVV.

Ten or more counts support this clonotype. The rearrangement uses TRBV25-1 and TRBJ1-2; D is uncertain. This CDR3 spans 12 amino acids. Trimming took 8 bases from V and 4 from J, leaving 11 bases between them. From germline, CDR1 is MGHDK and CDR2 SYGVNS. The CDR3 nucleotides are TGTGCCAGCCTGCAGGAACCCTATGGCTACACCTTC. Translated, it gives CASLQEPYGYTF.

This clonotype appeared a few times. V usage is TRBV7-2 and J usage is TRBJ1-1; TRBD1 is a possible D gene (6 bases). The CDR3 totals 15 residues. Trimming removed 1 base from V and 4 bases from J, with 13 bases in between. CDR1 is SGHTA, CDR2 FQGNSA, per germline. The CDR3 nucleotides read TGTGCCAGCAGCTTAGAGGCGGCCAGGGGCACTGAAGCTTTCTTT. Protein sequence: CASSLEAARGTEAFF.

This clonotype was recorded many times. The CDR3 protein is CASSPTGGAYTGELFF. The CDR3 DNA reads TGTGCCAGCAGTCCGACAGGGGGCGCTTATACCGGGGAGCTGTTTTTT. V and J are TRBV12-3 or TRBV12-4 and TRBJ2-2; TRBD1 matches at 10 bases. With V trimmed by 5 bases and J by 5 bases, 8 bases remained unmatched. The CDR3 is made up of 16 amino acids.

The genes are TRBV4-1 and TRBJ1-3, with TRBD1 identical over 7 bases. CDR1 is MGHRA, CDR2 YSYEKL, per germline. The length of the CDR3 is 18 residues. V lost 6 bases to trimming and J lost 2 bases; unmatched junction nucleotides: 16. The CDR3 DNA follows: TGCGCCAGCAGGCACGGGACAGAAGGATGGGGAGCTGGAAACACCATATATTTT. Translating it yields CASRHGTEGWGAGNTIYF.

The chain has TRBV30 and TRBJ2-6; D gene uncertain. V dropped 1 base and J dropped 1 base, with 8 bases sitting between them. The CDR3 loop spans 15 amino acids. Looked up from germline, CDR1 is GTSNPN and CDR2 is SVGIG (reference sequence). In DNA form, the CDR3 reads TGTGCCTGGAGTGGGAGTTGGTCTGGGGCCAACGTCCTGACTTTC. This translates into CAWSGSWSGANVLTF.

This clonotype was recorded at least ten times. This chain joins TRBV7-9 and TRBJ2-7; D tentatively fits TRBD1 or TRBD2 (5 bases each). The CDR3 has 15 residues. V was shortened by 2 bases and J by 1 base, with 12 bases between the two germline ends. Germline V lookup: CDR1 SEHNR, CDR2 FQNEAQ (reference sequence). The CDR3 nucleotides read TGTGCCAGCAGCTTATTCGGGACCTCATCCTACGAGCAGTACTTC. Translation: CASSLFGTSSYEQYF.

V usage is TRBV4-1 and J usage is TRBJ2-3, with D tentatively TRBD2 (5 bases). Germline-derived CDR1 and CDR2 are MGHRA and YSYEKL. V gave up 0 bases and J gave up 0 bases, with 13 bases separating them. The CDR3 sequence is 17 residues long. The CDR3 DNA is TGCGCCAGCAGCCAAGATCATCAAGCGGTGAGCACAGATACGCAGTATTTT. This encodes CASSQDHQAVSTDTQYF.

This clonotype was counted ten times or more. The rearrangement joins TRBV5-6 to TRBJ1-2; no reliable D call. The CDR3 covers 14 residues. Germline V gene lookup returns CDR1 SGHDT and CDR2 YYEEEE. The V gene lost 1 base and the J gene lost 8 bases, with 15 bases spanning the gap. CDR3 in DNA: TGTGCCAGCAGCTTGAGGCCAGATCTCGGGGGCTACACCTTC. Translated, it gives CASSLRPDLGGYTF.

Note on this clonotype: A much larger clone differs by one base, so this may be a read error. The chain uses TRBV7-2 and TRBJ2-6; 16 bases fit TRBD2. The CDR3 extends over 18 amino acids. The V gene's germline CDR1 is SGHTA and CDR2 FQGNSA. V lost 6 bases to trimming and J lost 2 bases; unmatched junction nucleotides: 4. The CDR3 spells CASRWGLAGGPGANVLTF. The DNA of the CDR3 is TGTGCCAGCAGATGGGGACTAGCGGGGGGGCCTGGGGCCAACGTCCTGACTTTC.

Ten or more counts support this clonotype. This CDR3 reads CASSFDLPGGADTQYF. In DNA, the CDR3 is TGTGCCAGCAGCTTCGATCTCCCGGGGGGTGCAGATACGCAGTATTTT. The chain employs TRBV5-6 and TRBJ2-3; TRBD2 agrees at 7 bases. Germline loops: CDR1 SGHDT, CDR2 YYEEEE. Trimming cost V 2 bases and J 4 bases; bases outside gene matches: 10. The CDR3 totals 16 residues.

This clonotype was counted between two and nine times. The rearrangement uses TRBV5-4 and TRBJ2-4; possibly TRBD1 for D (6 bases). V was shortened by 0 bases and J by 0 bases, with 10 bases between the two germline ends. The V gene's germline CDR1 is SGHNT and CDR2 YYREEE (reference sequence). The CDR3 sequence is 16 residues long. The CDR3 nucleotides read TGTGCCAGCAGCTTGGCAGGGGACCTAGCCAAAAACATTCAGTACTTC. Translated, it gives CASSLAGDLAKNIQYF.

This clonotype has at least ten counts. This chain links TRBV7-2 with TRBJ1-6, with no clear D. CDR1 is SGHTA, CDR2 FQGNSA, per germline. The CDR3 totals 13 residues. Trimming shortened V by 5 bases and J by 11 bases, and 13 bases separated the two germline ends. The CDR3: CASSPEERTPLHF. CDR3 nucleotide sequence: TGTGCCAGCAGCCCGGAGGAGCGTACACCCCTCCACTTT. Full variable domain (missing parts from reference TRBV7-2 and TRBJ1-6): GAGVSQSPSNKVTEKGKDVELRCDPISGHTALYWYRQSLGQGLEFLIYFQGNSAPDKSGLPSDRFSAERTGGSVSTLTIQRTQQEDSAVYLCASSPEERTPLHFGNGTRLTVT.

This clonotype has a count of ten or more. V is TRBV28 and J is TRBJ1-5; 8 nucleotides line up with TRBD1. Germline V gives CDR1 MDHEN, CDR2 SYDVKM. V lost 6 bases, J lost 2 bases, and 6 bases stayed unmatched. The CDR3 length is 15 residues. The CDR3 coding sequence is TGTGCCAGCAGACCCACAGGGGGTGGCAATCAGCCCCAGCATTTT. It translates to CASRPTGGGNQPQHF.

The V and J genes are TRBV20-1 and TRBJ2-5; tentatively, D is TRBD2 (6 bases). CDR3 size: 14 residues. Germline CDR1 and CDR2: DFQATT and SNEGSKA (reference sequence). Trimming cost V 5 bases and J 5 bases, with 18 bases left between them. CDR3 loop: CSALKRAARETQYF. Here the CDR3 DNA reads TGCAGTGCTTTAAAGCGGGCGGCCCGGGAGACCCAGTACTTC.

This clonotype was recorded many times. The chain links TRBV7-6 to TRBJ2-1; 9 nucleotides agree with TRBD2. The CDR3 extends over 16 amino acids. V shed 6 bases, J shed 7 bases, and the junction held 13 bases outside the gene matches. Germline assignment: CDR1 SGHVS and CDR2 FNYEAQ. CDR3 bases: TGTGCCAGCAGTCCAGTCGGCGGGGGGGCCAGGAATGAGCAGTTCTTC. It codes for CASSPVGGGARNEQFF.

This clonotype was observed a handful of times. The chain recombines TRBV5-1 with TRBJ2-1; TRBD1 matches 7 bases. Unmatched junction bases numbered 13, after V lost 0 bases and J lost 10 bases. The V gene's germline CDR1 is SGHRS and CDR2 YFSETQ. This CDR3 contains 16 residues. In DNA form, the CDR3 reads TGCGCCAGCAGCTTGGCCCCGGACAGGCGCCGTGACGAGCAGTTCTTC. It codes for CASSLAPDRRRDEQFF.

This clonotype showed up just a few times. The rearrangement links TRBV7-2 to TRBJ2-7; D might be TRBD1 or TRBD2, each matching 5 bases. Between the trimmed V and J ends, which lost 6 bases and 2 bases, there was a span of 11 bases. The CDR3 runs to 13 residues. The germline V gene has CDR1 SGHTA and CDR2 FQGNSA. The CDR3 nucleotides read TGTGCCAGCAGTCGGGGACCCACCTACGAGCAGTACTTC. It yields the protein CASSRGPTYEQYF.